These 20 T cell receptor beta chains share one sample of origin, sequenced in a study of blood T cell repertoires in COVID-19. Using immunoSEQ multiplex PCR, the repertoire was profiled, and TCRdb retains in-frame clones only, with some absent. The sample lists approximately 75,000 clones, 74% occurring once. The specimen sequenced was peripheral blood. These receptors originate from a human donor with acute or convalescent COVID-19. The donor label of this sample is uncertain.

This chain joins TRBV5-1 and TRBJ1-5, with D perhaps TRBD1 (5 bases). CDR1 and CDR2 from the germline V gene are SGHRS and YFSETQ. V was shortened by 0 bases and J by 4 bases, with 11 bases between the two germline ends. This CDR3 has 15 residues. The CDR3 nucleotides read TGCGCCAGCAGCTTGGAAGGGGTGGGGAATCAGCCCCAGCATTTT. It codes for CASSLEGVGNQPQHF. The full variable domain, its missing parts supplied by reference TRBV5-1 and TRBJ1-5, is KAGVTQTPRYLIKTRGQQVTLSCSPISGHRSVSWYQQTPGQGLQFLFEYFSETQRNKGNFPGRFSGRQFSNSRSEMNVSTLELGDSALYLCASSLEGVGNQPQHFGDGTRLSIL.

The rearrangement uses TRBV18 and TRBJ2-1, with 12 positions matching TRBD2. This CDR3 has 18 amino acids. In germline, CDR1 is KGHSH, CDR2 LQKENI. Germline trimming cut 0 bases from V and 1 base from J; bases unmatched to any gene: 4. CDR3 bases: TGTGCCAGCTCACCACCCCGGACTAGCGGGACATCCTACAATGAGCAGTTCTTC. Amino acid sequence: CASSPPRTSGTSYNEQFF.

The table lists this clone with a count of one. The rearrangement links TRBV27 to TRBJ2-6, with TRBD1 as a possible D gene (6 bases). Germline V CDR1 and CDR2: MNHEY, SMNVEV (reference sequence). The V end lost 11 bases, the J end lost 0 bases, and 17 bases lay between the germline ends. CDR3 length equals 16 residues. CDR3 amino acids: CAHGMTGPSGANVLTF. DNA of the CDR3: TGTGCCCATGGGATGACAGGCCCCTCTGGGGCCAACGTCCTGACTTTC.

Here the CDR3 reads CASSYPGTAYGYTF. The CDR3 nucleotides are TGTGCCAGCAGTTACCCCGGGACAGCCTATGGCTACACCTTC. This chain uses TRBV28 with TRBJ1-2; 7 bases agree with TRBD1. The CDR3 loop spans 14 amino acids. V was clipped by 4 bases and J by 4 bases; unmatched bases: 6. The germline gives CDR1 MDHEN, CDR2 SYDVKM.

The chain combines TRBV19 with TRBJ1-2; the match to TRBD1 covers 8 bases. The V and J ends lost 3 bases and 2 bases, in that order; junction bases with no gene match: 2. Germline lookup yields CDR1 LNHDA and CDR2 SQIVND (reference sequence). This CDR3 region has 14 residues. DNA of the CDR3: TGTGCCAGTAGTATTAGGACAGGGAACTATGGCTACACCTTC. This encodes CASSIRTGNYGYTF.

V usage is TRBV28 and J usage is TRBJ2-2, with D possibly TRBD2 on 6 matching bases. The V gene's germline CDR1 is MDHEN and CDR2 SYDVKM. This CDR3 region has 16 residues. V lost 6 bases and J lost 7, with 21 bases in between. The DNA for the CDR3 is TGTGCCAGCAGCCTGGTAGGAGGGGCTGTAAGCGGGGAGCTGTTTTTT. It yields the protein CASSLVGGAVSGELFF.

The rearrangement joins TRBV7-6 to TRBJ1-4; no definite D call. Trimming took off 2 bases at V and 8 bases at J, with 12 bases between the two ends. Germline V gene sequence: CDR1 SGHVS, CDR2 FNYEAQ. This CDR3 region has 14 residues. The CDR3 coding sequence is TGTGCCAGCAGCTTAAGGAGGGATGGCGAAAAACTGTTTTTT. Protein sequence: CASSLRRDGEKLFF. Full variable domain (missing parts from reference TRBV7-6 and TRBJ1-4): GAGVSQSPRYKVTKRGQDVALRCDPISGHVSLYWYRQALGQGPEFLTYFNYEAQQDKSGLPNDRFSAERPEGSISTLTIQRTEQRDSAMYRCASSLRRDGEKLFFGSGTQLSVL.

This clone was recorded once. The rearrangement joins TRBV11-3 to TRBJ2-2, with TRBD1 as a possible D gene (6 bases). This CDR3 region has 15 residues. Germline CDR1 is SGHNT and CDR2 is YENEEA. Deletions cut 1 base from V and 5 bases from J, with 11 bases between. The CDR3 region is CASSLVQGLTGELFF. For the CDR3, the DNA is TGTGCCAGCAGCTTAGTGCAGGGGCTTACCGGGGAGCTGTTTTTT.

This clone was counted a single time. This chain connects TRBV28 to TRBJ1-3; TRBD1 matches at 8 bases. Trimming removed 5 bases from V and 2 bases from J; junction bases left unmatched: 8. The length of the CDR3 is 16 residues. In germline, CDR1 is MDHEN, CDR2 SYDVKM. In DNA form, the CDR3 reads TGTGCCAGCAGTGGCCGACAGGGGCCTACTGGAAACACCATATATTTT. Translation: CASSGRQGPTGNTIYF. Full variable domain (missing parts from reference TRBV28 and TRBJ1-3): DVKVTQSSRYLVKRTGEKVFLECVQDMDHENMFWYRQDPGLGLRLIYFSYDVKMKEKGDIPEGYSVSREKKERFSLILESASTNQTSMYLCASSGRQGPTGNTIYFGEGSWLTVV.

J is TRBJ1-5 and V is TRBV18; D is unresolved. The germline V gene encodes CDR1 KGHSH and CDR2 LQKENI. CDR3 length: 14 residues. V was trimmed by 0 bases and J by 11 bases, leaving 14 bases between them. The CDR3 nucleotides read TGTGCCAGCTCACCACCGTCTAGGATAGGAGCCCAGCATTTT. Its protein product is CASSPPSRIGAQHF.

The chain has TRBV7-2 and TRBJ1-2; possibly TRBD1 for D (5 bases). V was shortened by 2 bases and J by 4 bases, with 11 bases between the two germline ends. In germline, CDR1 is SGHTA, CDR2 FQGNSA. The CDR3 is made up of 14 amino acids. CDR3 DNA: TGTGCCAGCAGCTTAAGCTACAGGTCCTATGGCTACACCTTC. Translating it yields CASSLSYRSYGYTF.

V usage is TRBV20-1 and J usage is TRBJ2-3, with 7 bases aligning to TRBD2. This CDR3 has 15 amino acids. Germline CDR1 and CDR2: DFQATT and SNEGSKA (reference sequence). V lost 4 bases, J lost 5 bases, and 12 bases stayed unmatched. CDR3 protein: CSANERGPGGDTQYF. The CDR3 DNA follows: TGCAGTGCTAATGAAAGGGGCCCGGGGGGAGATACGCAGTATTTT.

The chain employs TRBV25-1 and TRBJ1-6, with D possibly matching TRBD1 (6 bases). There are 14 residues in the CDR3. Germline V CDR1 and CDR2: MGHDK, SYGVNS. V was clipped by 5 bases and J by 4 bases, with 9 bases between them. CDR3 in amino acids: CASSFDRYNSPLHF. CDR3 bases: TGTGCCAGCAGTTTTGACAGGTATAATTCACCCCTCCACTTT.

This chain links TRBV6-2 or TRBV6-3 with TRBJ2-3; 7 bases line up with TRBD1. J lost 3 bases, V lost 2 bases, and 5 bases had no gene match. This CDR3 has 15 residues. Germline CDR1 reads MNHEY; CDR2 reads SVGEGT. The CDR3 reads CASSYDRAGTDTQYF. The CDR3 DNA reads TGTGCCAGCAGTTACGACAGGGCAGGAACAGATACGCAGTATTTT.

J is TRBJ2-2 and V is TRBV2; D may be TRBD1 (5 bases). The ends were cut back, 5 bases at V and 6 bases at J, with 10 bases in the middle. Germline V gene sequence: CDR1 SNHLY, CDR2 FYNNEI. There are 13 residues in the CDR3. CDR3 sequence (DNA): TGTGCCAGCAGTCGACAGCTCGCCGGGGAGCTGTTTTTT. Residues: CASSRQLAGELFF.

V gene TRBV4-2 combines with J gene TRBJ1-1, with no clear D. From germline, CDR1 is LGHNA and CDR2 YNFKEQ. The CDR3 is 16 residues long. The V end was cut by 0 bases, the J end by 4 bases, with 15 bases between. In DNA, the CDR3 is TGTGCCAGCAGCCAAGAAGCTCGGGATTCGAGCACTGAAGCTTTCTTT. Encoded protein: CASSQEARDSSTEAFF.

This chain links TRBV7-9 with TRBJ2-5, with 8 bases aligning to TRBD2. Germline V gene data show CDR1 as SEHNR and CDR2 as FQNEAQ (reference sequence). V lost 3 bases, J lost 3 bases, and 9 bases stayed unmatched. CDR3 length: 16 residues. CDR3: CASSLMGRGAEETQYF. The CDR3 nucleotides are TGTGCCAGCAGCTTGATGGGGCGGGGGGCGGAAGAGACCCAGTACTTC.

This chain links TRBV5-4 with TRBJ1-1, with 8 bases aligning to TRBD1. The CDR3 runs 15 residues. The ends lost 0 bases at V and 4 bases at J; junction bases unmatched: 5. Germline CDR1 reads SGHNT; CDR2 reads YYREEE (reference sequence). The CDR3 sequence is CASSLGTGWGTEAFF. CDR3 nucleotide sequence: TGTGCCAGCAGCTTGGGGACAGGGTGGGGCACTGAAGCTTTCTTT.

This clone was seen more than once but under ten times. This chain connects TRBV19 to TRBJ2-3; no reliable D call. The length of the CDR3 is 18 residues. V was clipped by 0 bases and J by 0 bases, with 16 bases between them. Germline-derived CDR1 and CDR2 are LNHDA and SQIVND (reference sequence). This CDR3 is CASSIDSFTLTSTDTQYF. CDR3 sequence (DNA): TGTGCCAGTAGTATAGATTCGTTCACTTTAACTAGCACAGATACGCAGTATTTT.

V usage is TRBV7-3 and J usage is TRBJ2-2; 8 nucleotides agree with TRBD1. The CDR3 loop spans 16 amino acids. The trim removed 5 bases at V and 6 bases at J, leaving 11 bases unmatched. The germline CDR1 and CDR2 sequences are SGHTA and FQGTGA. For the CDR3, the DNA is TGTGCCAGCAGCCCAGGGACAGGCGTCGTGGCCGGGGAGCTGTTTTTT. Its translation is CASSPGTGVVAGELFF. The full variable domain, its missing parts supplied by reference TRBV7-3 and TRBJ2-2, is GAGVSQTPSNKVTEKGKYVELRCDPISGHTALYWYRQSLGQGPEFLIYFQGTGAADDSGLPNDRFFAVRPEGSVSTLKIQRTERGDSAVYLCASSPGTGVVAGELFFGEGSRLTVL.